Described below is a single TCR beta chain sequence and its context. Here immunoSEQ multiplex PCR was the method, and the copy in TCRdb shows in-frame clones only, minus some. The sample lists some 48,000 clones; roughly 96% were seen once. This specimen belongs to a study of T cell changes during pregnancy in multiple sclerosis. The source was peripheral blood, collected in the second trimester of pregnancy. The receptor's source is a female donor with multiple sclerosis, enrolled in a pregnancy study.

The CDR3 DNA is TGTGCCAGCTCACCACGCGGACAGCTAAATCAGCCCCAGCATTTT. Translating gives CASSPRGQLNQPQHF. This chain connects TRBV18 to TRBJ1-5; maybe TRBD1 (6 bases). CDR3 length: 15 amino acids. Trimming took off 1 base at V and 4 bases at J, with 11 bases between the two ends. CDR1 KGHSH and CDR2 LQKENI come from the germline V gene.